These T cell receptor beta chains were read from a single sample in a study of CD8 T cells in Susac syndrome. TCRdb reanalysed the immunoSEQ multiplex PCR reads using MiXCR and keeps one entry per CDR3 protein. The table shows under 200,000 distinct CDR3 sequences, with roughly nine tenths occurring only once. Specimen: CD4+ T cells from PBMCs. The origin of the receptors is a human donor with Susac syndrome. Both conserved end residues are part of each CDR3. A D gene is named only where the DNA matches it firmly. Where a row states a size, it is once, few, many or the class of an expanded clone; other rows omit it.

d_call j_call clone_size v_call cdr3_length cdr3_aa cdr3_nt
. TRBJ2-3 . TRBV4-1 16 CASSQDSLQTADTQYF TGCGCCAGCAGCCAAGATTCTCTCCAAACAGCGGATACGCAGTATTTT
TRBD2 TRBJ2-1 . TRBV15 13 CAATREGQNEQFF TGTGCCGCGACGCGGGAGGGCCAAAATGAGCAGTTCTTC
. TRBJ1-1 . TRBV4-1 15 CASSQGSFSLNEAFF TGCGCCAGCAGCCAAGGCAGCTTTAGCCTAAACGAAGCTTTCTTT
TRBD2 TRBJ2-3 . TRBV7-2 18 CASSPDVLAGGSGNTQYF TGTGCCAGCAGCCCAGACGTTTTAGCGGGGGGCTCCGGGAATACGCAGTATTTT
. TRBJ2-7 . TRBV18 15 CASSPTPGRHYEQYF TGTGCCAGCTCACCTACCCCGGGACGCCACTACGAGCAGTACTTC
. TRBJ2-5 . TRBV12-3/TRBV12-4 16 CASSFNTGGRRETQYF TGTGCCAGCAGTTTCAATACGGGGGGCCGGAGAGAGACCCAGTACTTC
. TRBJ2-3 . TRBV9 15 CASSVGGGNTDTQYF TGTGCCAGCAGCGTAGGCGGCGGGAACACAGATACGCAGTATTTT
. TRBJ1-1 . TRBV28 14 CASSLPALGTEAFF TGTGCCAGCAGTTTACCGGCGCTGGGCACTGAAGCTTTCTTT
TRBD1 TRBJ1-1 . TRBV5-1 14 CASSSRGQHTEAFF TGCGCCAGCAGCTCCAGGGGGCAGCACACTGAAGCTTTCTTT
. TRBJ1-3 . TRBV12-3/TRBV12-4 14 CASSLRGSGNTIYF TGTGCCAGCAGTTTGAGAGGCTCTGGAAACACCATATATTTT
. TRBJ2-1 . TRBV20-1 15 CSAAPPAGRYNEQFF TGCAGTGCTGCCCCACCGGCGGGGAGGTACAATGAGCAGTTCTTC
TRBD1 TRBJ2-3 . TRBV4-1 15 CASSRGQDLTDTQYF TGCGCCAGCAGCCGAGGACAGGACCTCACAGATACGCAGTATTTT
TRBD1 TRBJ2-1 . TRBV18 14 CASSPGQAGNEQFF TGTGCCAGCTCACCCGGACAGGCCGGCAATGAGCAGTTCTTC
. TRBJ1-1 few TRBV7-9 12 CASSLGRAEAFF TGTGCCAGCAGCTTAGGCCGGGCTGAAGCTTTCTTT
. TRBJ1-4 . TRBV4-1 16 CASGRRGGGTNEKLFF TGCGCCAGCGGCCGCAGGGGAGGAGGAACTAATGAAAAACTGTTTTTT
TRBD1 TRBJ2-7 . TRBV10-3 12 CAIRGDSYEQYF TGTGCCATCAGGGGGGACAGTTACGAGCAGTACTTC
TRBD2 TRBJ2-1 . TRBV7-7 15 CASSLVAGGYNEQFF TGTGCTAGCAGCTTAGTAGCGGGGGGCTACAATGAGCAGTTCTTC
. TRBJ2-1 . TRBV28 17 CASSLSVLRSSYNEQFF TGTGCCAGCAGTTTATCGGTTTTAAGGAGCTCCTACAATGAGCAGTTCTTC
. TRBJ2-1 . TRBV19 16 CASSIDSRMTAAEQFF TGTGCCAGTAGTATAGATTCCAGGATGACAGCCGCTGAGCAGTTCTTC
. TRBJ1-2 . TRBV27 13 CASSGPGFGGYTF TGTGCCAGCAGTGGACCTGGGTTCGGGGGCTACACCTTC
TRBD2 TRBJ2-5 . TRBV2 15 CASRRTSGGQETQYF TGTGCCAGCAGAAGGACTAGCGGGGGACAAGAGACCCAGTACTTC
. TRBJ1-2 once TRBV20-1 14 CSATKDRVRYGYTF TGCAGTGCTACAAAGGACCGAGTCCGATATGGCTACACCTTC
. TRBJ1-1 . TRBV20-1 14 CSASDGPHGTEAFF TGCAGTGCTAGTGATGGACCCCACGGCACTGAAGCTTTCTTT
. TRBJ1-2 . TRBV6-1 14 CASSPDDSFYGYTF TGTGCCAGCAGTCCGGATGACTCCTTCTATGGCTACACCTTC
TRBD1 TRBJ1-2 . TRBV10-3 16 CAISFRQGISSYGYTF TGTGCCATCAGCTTTAGACAGGGCATCTCCTCCTATGGCTACACCTTC
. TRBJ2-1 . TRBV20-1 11 CSARVGHEQFF TGCAGTGCTAGAGTTGGACATGAGCAGTTCTTC
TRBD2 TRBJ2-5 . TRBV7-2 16 CASSPSRTSVSRAQYF TGTGCCAGCAGCCCAAGTAGGACTAGCGTATCCAGGGCCCAGTACTTC
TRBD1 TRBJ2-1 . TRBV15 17 CATSARQGIGVYNEQFF TGTGCCACCAGCGCCCGACAGGGTATTGGTGTATACAATGAGCAGTTCTTC
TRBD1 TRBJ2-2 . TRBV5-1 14 CASSVLQGAGELFF TGCGCCAGCAGCGTACTTCAGGGGGCCGGGGAGCTGTTTTTT
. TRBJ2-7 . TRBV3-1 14 CASSWTASSYEQYF TGTGCCAGCAGCTGGACTGCGAGCTCCTACGAGCAGTACTTC
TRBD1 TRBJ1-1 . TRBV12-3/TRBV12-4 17 CASSHTRTGRSMTEAFF TGTGCCAGCAGCCACACCCGGACAGGCCGATCCATGACTGAAGCTTTCTTT
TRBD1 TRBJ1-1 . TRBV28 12 CASSPGQTEAFF TGTGCCAGCAGTCCGGGACAGACTGAAGCTTTCTTT
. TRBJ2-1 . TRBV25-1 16 CASSDTQGRDYNEQFF TGTGCCAGCAGTGACACCCAGGGGCGGGACTACAATGAGCAGTTCTTC
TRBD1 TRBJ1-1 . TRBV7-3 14 CASSPGGLNTEAFF TGTGCCAGCAGCCCAGGGGGATTGAACACTGAAGCTTTCTTT
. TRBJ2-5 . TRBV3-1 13 CASSVGTGGTQYF TGTGCCAGCAGCGTAGGGACTGGGGGGACCCAGTACTTC
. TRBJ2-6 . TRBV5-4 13 CASSLTGANVLTF TGTGCCAGCAGCTTGACCGGGGCCAACGTCCTGACTTTC
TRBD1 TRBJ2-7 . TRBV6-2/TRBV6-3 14 CASSEDRGPYEQYF TGTGCCAGCAGTGAGGACAGGGGGCCCTACGAGCAGTACTTC
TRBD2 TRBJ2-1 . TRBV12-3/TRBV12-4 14 CASSFTGGHITQFF TGTGCCAGCAGTTTCACGGGGGGGCACATCACGCAGTTCTTC
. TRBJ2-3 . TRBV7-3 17 CASSLNRGGVGTDTQYF TGTGCCAGCAGCTTAAACAGGGGGGGAGTTGGGACAGATACGCAGTATTTT
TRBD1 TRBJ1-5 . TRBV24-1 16 CATSDGDRYSNQPQHF TGTGCCACCAGTGATGGGGACAGGTATAGCAATCAGCCCCAGCATTTT
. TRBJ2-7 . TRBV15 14 CATSRGQGFGEQYF TGTGCCACCAGCAGAGGGCAAGGGTTCGGCGAGCAGTACTTC
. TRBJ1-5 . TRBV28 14 CASSPTGLNQPQHF TGTGCCAGCAGCCCAACGGGCCTGAATCAGCCCCAGCATTTT
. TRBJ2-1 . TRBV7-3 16 CASSLSGTARRNEQFF TGTGCCAGCAGCTTAAGCGGGACAGCGAGGAGGAATGAGCAGTTCTTC
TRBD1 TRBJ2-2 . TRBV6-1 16 CASSIRTGGTAGELFF TGTGCCAGCAGTATAAGAACAGGGGGCACAGCCGGGGAGCTGTTTTTT
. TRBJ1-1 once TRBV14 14 CASSQDWMNTEAFF TGTGCCAGCAGCCAAGATTGGATGAACACTGAAGCTTTCTTT
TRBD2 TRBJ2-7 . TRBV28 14 CASRPGLSSYEQYF TGTGCCAGCAGACCGGGACTATCCTCCTACGAGCAGTACTTC
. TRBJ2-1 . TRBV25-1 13 CASSTGYSTEQFF TGTGCCAGCAGTACCGGTTACTCGACTGAGCAGTTCTTC
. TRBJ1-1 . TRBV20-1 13 CSIQTGMVTEAFF TGCAGTATTCAAACAGGAATGGTCACTGAAGCTTTCTTT